A single sample is the source of the 14 T cell receptor beta chains below, sequenced in a study of long-term antiretroviral therapy in people with HIV. Survey level was the resolution at which the v3.0 immunoSEQ assay ran. Profiling relied on immunoSEQ multiplex PCR, and the TCRdb table lists in-frame clones only, not all of them. This sample has about 20,000 clones, with over 80% found just once. Sequenced material: unsorted PBMCs, taken 1.2 years after starting antiretroviral therapy. The receptors here all came from a woman aged 40 to 50 with HIV.

J is TRBJ2-3 and V is TRBV28, with D maybe TRBD2 (6 bases). V lost 5 bases to trimming and J lost 4 bases, with 16 bases between them. The CDR3 runs to 15 residues. The germline gives CDR1 MDHEN, CDR2 SYDVKM. DNA of the CDR3: TGTGCCAGCAGTCGAACGGGGGATGGAGCAGATACGCAGTATTTT. This encodes CASSRTGDGADTQYF. The full variable domain, rest sourced from reference TRBV28 and TRBJ2-3, is DVKVTQSSRYLVKRTGEKVFLECVQDMDHENMFWYRQDPGLGLRLIYFSYDVKMKEKGDIPEGYSVSREKKERFSLILESASTNQTSMYLCASSRTGDGADTQYFGPGTRLTVL.

The genes are TRBV10-3 and TRBJ1-2; D perhaps matches TRBD1 (5 bases). Germline V lookup: CDR1 ENHRY, CDR2 SYGVKD. V shed 0 bases and J shed 5 bases, with 7 bases lying between them. This CDR3 is 13 amino acids long. In DNA, the CDR3 is TGTGCCATCAGTGAGTCTGGGGGATATGGCTACACCTTC. Protein: CAISESGGYGYTF.

This clone was detected once. The rearrangement joins TRBV6-6 to TRBJ2-5; TRBD2 matches 7 bases. The CDR3 is made up of 14 amino acids. V trimming: 2 bases; J trimming: 5 bases; junction bases outside the gene matches: 5. Germline CDR1 is MNHNY and CDR2 is SVGAGI (reference sequence). This CDR3 reads CASSYGGSLETQYF. Here the CDR3 DNA reads TGTGCCAGCAGTTACGGCGGGAGCTTGGAGACCCAGTACTTC.

The chain couples TRBV6-6 to TRBJ1-1; D gene unclear. V shed 6 bases and J shed 3 bases, with 17 bases lying between them. The CDR3 has 15 residues. Germline V CDR1 and CDR2: MNHNY, SVGAGI (reference sequence). The CDR3 spells CASRKGGSADTEAFF. The CDR3, as DNA: TGTGCCAGCAGGAAAGGAGGGTCTGCGGACACTGAAGCTTTCTTT.

The V call is TRBV28, the J call TRBJ2-2; possible D gene TRBD2, 6 bases. Germline V gene sequence: CDR1 MDHEN, CDR2 SYDVKM. Trimming stripped 3 bases from V and 7 bases from J, with 12 bases between. There are 14 residues in the CDR3. The CDR3 bases are TGTGCCAGCAGTTTGGGACTTTCGAGCGGGGAGCTGTTTTTT. As protein: CASSLGLSSGELFF.

The chain carries TRBV28 and TRBJ2-7, with a tentative D call TRBD1 (5 bases). V dropped 3 bases and J dropped 6 bases, with 9 bases sitting between them. There are 12 residues in the CDR3. Germline V CDR1 and CDR2: MDHEN, SYDVKM. The CDR3 nucleotides are TGTGCCAGCAGTTTGGGTAGGGGCGAGCAGTACTTC. It encodes CASSLGRGEQYF.

The chain links TRBV9 to TRBJ2-7; 9 positions match TRBD1. The CDR3 consists of 14 residues. Germline values: CDR1 SGDLS, CDR2 YYNGEE. The ends lost 3 bases at V and 4 bases at J; junction bases unmatched: 5. The CDR3 DNA reads TGTGCCAGCAGCGCGGGGGACAGGGAATACGAGCAGTACTTC. The encoded protein is CASSAGDREYEQYF.

This rearrangement joins TRBV19 to TRBJ1-2; TRBD1 is a possible D gene (6 bases). Germline CDR1 and CDR2: LNHDA and SQIVND (reference sequence). V was trimmed by 8 bases and J by 4 bases, leaving 11 bases between them. This CDR3 region has 12 residues. CDR3 in DNA: TGTGCCAGTGATACAGGGTTCTATGGCTACACCTTC. Translating gives CASDTGFYGYTF.

This clone counts as medium-sized. The chain employs TRBV6-1 and TRBJ1-1; D not certain. CDR1 and CDR2 (germline): MNHNS, SASEGT. The V gene lost 4 bases and the J gene lost 5 bases, with 8 bases spanning the gap. This CDR3 region has 12 residues. CDR3 coding DNA: TGTGCCAGCAGTGTTGGAGAAACTGAAGCTTTCTTT. As protein: CASSVGETEAFF.

This clone was counted between two and nine times. V usage is TRBV5-1 and J usage is TRBJ1-2; maybe TRBD1 (5 bases). This CDR3 spans 14 amino acids. Germline V gene data show CDR1 as SGHRS and CDR2 as YFSETQ. V was clipped by 4 bases and J by 5 bases, with 15 bases between them. The CDR3 DNA sequence: TGCGCCAGCAGCGGGCAGGAGGGGCTTTATGGCTACACCTTC. Encoded protein: CASSGQEGLYGYTF.

The CDR3 DNA sequence: TGTGCCATCAGTGAGTCCAGCGGGAGGCGGACCGGGGAGCTGTTTTTT. Its protein is CAISESSGRRTGELFF. The chain is built from TRBV10-3 and TRBJ2-2; TRBD2 agrees at 9 bases. Germline V lookup: CDR1 ENHRY, CDR2 SYGVKD. The CDR3 is 16 residues long. V was pared by 0 bases and J by 5 bases, with 4 bases of the junction left unmatched.

J is TRBJ1-2 and V is TRBV4-2, with 8 bases aligning to TRBD1. The CDR3 loop spans 15 amino acids. The J segment lost 5 bases and the V segment lost 1 base, leaving 6 bases of the junction unmatched. CDR1 is LGHNA and CDR2 is YNFKEQ in the germline V gene. CDR3 sequence: CASSQGTGKGYGYTF. CDR3 in DNA: TGTGCCAGCAGCCAAGGGACAGGGAAGGGTTATGGCTACACCTTC.

The rearrangement joins TRBV5-6 to TRBJ1-5, with 8 positions matching TRBD1. The CDR3 totals 18 residues. Germline values: CDR1 SGHDT, CDR2 YYEEEE. J lost 3 bases, V lost 0 bases, and 11 bases had no gene match. CDR3 protein: CASSLGGHSDRVNQPQHF. The CDR3 bases are TGTGCCAGCAGCTTGGGCGGCCACTCGGACAGGGTCAATCAGCCCCAGCATTTT.

This clone was picked up one time. The gene calls are TRBV14 and TRBJ2-7; D might be TRBD2 (5 bases). Germline CDR1 and CDR2: SGHDN and FVKESK. V lost 0 bases and J 3 bases, leaving 12 bases between the germline ends. The CDR3 runs to 15 residues. The CDR3 is CASSQDLPRGYEQYF. DNA for the CDR3: TGTGCCAGCAGCCAAGACCTCCCCCGGGGCTACGAGCAGTACTTC.